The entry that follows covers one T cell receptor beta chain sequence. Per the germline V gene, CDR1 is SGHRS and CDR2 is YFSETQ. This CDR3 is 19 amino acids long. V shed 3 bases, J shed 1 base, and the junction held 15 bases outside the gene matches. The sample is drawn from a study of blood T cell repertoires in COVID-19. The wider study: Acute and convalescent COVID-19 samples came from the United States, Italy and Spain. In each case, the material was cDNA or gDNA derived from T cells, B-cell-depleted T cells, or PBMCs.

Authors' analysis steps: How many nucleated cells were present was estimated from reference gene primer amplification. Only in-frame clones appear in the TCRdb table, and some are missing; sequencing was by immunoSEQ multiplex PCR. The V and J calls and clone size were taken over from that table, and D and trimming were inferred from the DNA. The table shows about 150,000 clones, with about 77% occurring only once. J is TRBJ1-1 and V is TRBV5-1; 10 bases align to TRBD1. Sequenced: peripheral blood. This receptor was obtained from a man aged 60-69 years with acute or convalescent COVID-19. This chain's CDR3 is CASSSGTGVPSARNTEAFF. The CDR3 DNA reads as TGCGCCAGCAGCTCAGGGACAGGGGTACCCTCAGCAAGGAACACTGAAGCTTTCTTT.